The 25 T cell receptor beta chains reported below all come from one sample, sequenced in a study of technical replicates of blood from several donors. The protocol was immunoSEQ multiplex PCR, while the TCRdb copy is restricted to in-frame clones and leaves out a portion. Altogether 77,000 or so clones are present, about nine tenths being singletons, with the ten largest covering about 0.37%. The sample was T cells isolated from PBMCs. These receptors all come from a human donor in good health.

The chain has TRBV28 and TRBJ2-7; possible D gene TRBD1, 6 bases. CDR3 length equals 13 residues. Trimming stripped 4 bases from V and 3 bases from J, with 10 bases between. CDR1 is MDHEN, CDR2 SYDVKM, per germline. CDR3 nucleotides: TGTGCCAGCAGTTCAGGGGACATCTACGAGCAGTACTTC. This encodes CASSSGDIYEQYF.

This chain uses TRBV7-6 with TRBJ1-1; tentative D call: TRBD1 (5 bases). The CDR3 has 13 amino acids. Germline assignment: CDR1 SGHVS and CDR2 FNYEAQ. Trimming cost V 0 bases and J 6 bases, with 8 bases left between them. The CDR3 is CASSLAGVSEAFF. CDR3 bases: TGTGCCAGCAGCTTAGCAGGGGTCTCTGAAGCTTTCTTT.

This chain joins TRBV29-1 and TRBJ2-7, with a possible D match to TRBD1 (6 bases). The CDR3 contains 14 residues. Trimming left V 1 base short and J 5 bases short, with 15 bases between. CDR1 and CDR2 from the germline V gene are SQVTM and ANQGSEA. The CDR3 region has the DNA TGCAGCGTTGAAGGGCCAGGGGAGCAGAACGAGCAGTACTTC. This sequence encodes CSVEGPGEQNEQYF.

This CDR3 is CASSGGLSYTGELFF. The CDR3 DNA reads TGCGCCAGCAGCGGCGGACTATCCTACACCGGGGAGCTGTTTTTT. The chain couples TRBV5-1 to TRBJ2-2, with a tentative D call TRBD2 (6 bases). The length of the CDR3 is 15 residues. Between the trimmed V and J ends, which lost 4 bases and 3 bases, there was a span of 13 bases. Germline V CDR1 and CDR2: SGHRS, YFSETQ.

This clone was seen more than once but under ten times. The chain links TRBV29-1 to TRBJ1-1, with D maybe TRBD1 (5 bases). The CDR3 is 13 residues long. Trimming took off 6 bases at V and 2 bases at J, with 13 bases between the two ends. Germline assignment: CDR1 SQVTM and CDR2 ANQGSEA. CDR3 region: CSVPGGANTEAFF. As DNA, the CDR3 is TGCAGCGTCCCTGGAGGGGCCAACACTGAAGCTTTCTTT.

This clone was found once. The chain employs TRBV29-1 and TRBJ1-4, with D hard to call. This CDR3 is built from 13 residues. In germline, CDR1 is SQVTM, CDR2 ANQGSEA. Trimming pared 4 bases from V and 3 bases from J, leaving 9 bases between. CDR3 sequence: CSVAQAPNEKLFF. In DNA, the CDR3 is TGCAGCGTTGCGCAGGCCCCTAATGAAAAACTGTTTTTT.

The rearrangement uses TRBV29-1 and TRBJ1-1; TRBD1 matches at 7 bases. With V trimmed by 4 bases and J by 4 bases, 3 bases remained unmatched. There are 12 residues in the CDR3. Germline CDR1 SQVTM, CDR2 ANQGSEA. CDR3 loop: CSVGYRGTEAFF. The CDR3 nucleotides read TGCAGCGTTGGGTACAGGGGCACTGAAGCTTTCTTT.

In its sample, this clone was seen a few times. V gene TRBV7-9 combines with J gene TRBJ1-5; 9 positions match TRBD1. Germline CDR1 reads SEHNR; CDR2 reads FQNEAQ (reference sequence). J gave up 5 bases and V 5 bases, and 1 base lay outside the gene matches. CDR3 length: 13 amino acids. CDR3 residues: CASSRTGDQPQHF. The CDR3 DNA reads TGTGCCAGCAGCCGGACAGGGGATCAGCCCCAGCATTTT.

The J gene is TRBJ1-2, the V gene TRBV7-3, with 8 bases fitting TRBD1. The V segment lost 5 bases and the J segment 8 bases; nucleotides outside the gene matches: 7. The CDR3 has 13 residues. Germline V gene sequence: CDR1 SGHTA, CDR2 FQGTGA. The CDR3 nucleotides are TGTGCCAGCAGCCAAGCGACAGGGGAAGGCTACACCTTC. The encoded protein is CASSQATGEGYTF. Variable domain in full (rest from reference TRBV7-3 and TRBJ1-2): GAGVSQTPSNKVTEKGKYVELRCDPISGHTALYWYRQSLGQGPEFLIYFQGTGAADDSGLPNDRFFAVRPEGSVSTLKIQRTERGDSAVYLCASSQATGEGYTFGSGTRLTVV.

This rearrangement joins TRBV29-1 to TRBJ2-1, with D possibly being TRBD2 (6 bases). In germline, CDR1 is SQVTM, CDR2 ANQGSEA. The V end lost 2 bases, the J end lost 8 bases, and 10 bases lay between the germline ends. This CDR3 contains 12 residues. The CDR3 here is CSVEWGDDEQFF. The CDR3 region has the DNA TGCAGCGTTGAATGGGGGGACGATGAGCAGTTCTTC.

The sample holds one count of this clone. The chain recombines TRBV18 with TRBJ2-7; TRBD2 matches 8 bases. With V trimmed by 3 bases and J by 6 bases, 10 bases remained unmatched. The germline gives CDR1 KGHSH, CDR2 LQKENI. This CDR3 is built from 15 residues. This chain's CDR3 is CASSPHSSGLSEQYF. CDR3 DNA sequence: TGTGCCAGCTCACCCCACTCTAGCGGGTTATCCGAGCAGTACTTC.

The chain employs TRBV4-1 and TRBJ2-7; 8 bases align to TRBD2. Germline trimming cut 1 base from V and 2 bases from J; bases unmatched to any gene: 7. Germline V gene lookup returns CDR1 MGHRA and CDR2 YSYEKL. The CDR3 has 16 residues. Here the CDR3 reads CASSQVPREAPYEQYF. The CDR3 nucleotides are TGCGCCAGCAGCCAAGTACCGCGGGAGGCCCCCTACGAGCAGTACTTC.

This clone was observed a few times. The chain uses TRBV6-1 and TRBJ2-5, with 8 bases fitting TRBD1. V was clipped by 3 bases and J by 5 bases; unmatched bases: 8. The V gene's germline CDR1 is MNHNS and CDR2 SASEGT. The CDR3 extends over 15 amino acids. The CDR3 spells CASSEDRTGFETQYF. The CDR3 DNA is TGTGCCAGCAGTGAGGACCGGACAGGGTTCGAGACCCAGTACTTC.

This rearrangement joins TRBV7-6 to TRBJ2-7; TRBD1 is a possible D gene (5 bases). V was shortened by 5 bases and J by 5 bases, with 13 bases between the two germline ends. CDR3 size: 13 residues. Germline lookup yields CDR1 SGHVS and CDR2 FNYEAQ. The CDR3 sequence: CASSLDRGDEQYF. In DNA, the CDR3 is TGTGCCAGCAGCCTTGACAGAGGAGACGAGCAGTACTTC.

The chain has TRBV6-5 and TRBJ2-7; possibly TRBD1 for D (5 bases). The CDR3 consists of 13 residues. CDR1 MNHEY and CDR2 SVGAGI come from the germline V gene. V gave up 4 bases and J gave up 2 bases, with 9 bases separating them. The CDR3 spells CASSSTAPYEQYF. In nucleotides, the CDR3 is TGTGCCAGCAGTTCGACAGCACCCTACGAGCAGTACTTC.

This chain joins TRBV2 and TRBJ2-1; the match to TRBD2 covers 8 bases. J was trimmed by 6 bases and V by 5 bases; bases with no gene match: 9. CDR1 is SNHLY and CDR2 is FYNNEI in the germline V gene. CDR3 length: 15 amino acids. The CDR3 coding sequence is TGTGCCAGCAGTCCTCCGGGAGGGCCTGGCAATGAGCAGTTCTTC. Translated: CASSPPGGPGNEQFF.

The rearrangement uses TRBV5-1 and TRBJ1-2; D uncertain. Germline V gives CDR1 SGHRS, CDR2 YFSETQ. The CDR3 has 15 residues. Trimming removed 0 bases at V and 0 bases at J, with 9 bases between. For the CDR3, the DNA is TGCGCCAGCAGCTTGGTTGGGAGAACTAACTATGGCTACACCTTC. This encodes CASSLVGRTNYGYTF.

The chain recombines TRBV16 with TRBJ2-7; 9 nucleotides match TRBD2. The CDR3 contains 15 residues. In germline, CDR1 is KGHSY, CDR2 FQNENV. V lost 3 bases and J lost 3; bases outside the gene matches: 6. The CDR3 here is CASSQLGLANYEQYF. CDR3 bases: TGTGCCAGCAGCCAGTTGGGACTAGCCAACTACGAGCAGTACTTC.

This chain connects TRBV5-1 to TRBJ2-2, with D possibly being TRBD2 (6 bases). V lost 6 bases to trimming and J lost 0 bases, with 9 bases between them. The CDR3 loop spans 14 amino acids. Looked up from germline, CDR1 is SGHRS and CDR2 is YFSETQ. The DNA of the CDR3 is TGCGCCAGCAATGGGAGGTCGAACACCGGGGAGCTGTTTTTT. As protein: CASNGRSNTGELFF.

This sequence joins TRBV5-4 and TRBJ1-5, with D maybe TRBD1 (5 bases). V was shortened by 2 bases and J by 1 base, with 10 bases between the two germline ends. Germline V lookup: CDR1 SGHNT, CDR2 YYREEE (reference sequence). CDR3 length: 15 residues. In DNA, the CDR3 is TGTGCCAGCAGCTTAACGGGGGGGAGCAATCAGCCCCAGCATTTT. Translated: CASSLTGGSNQPQHF.

This clone was counted a single time. J is TRBJ1-1 and V is TRBV7-2; tentative D call: TRBD1 (5 bases). Germline V CDR1 and CDR2: SGHTA, FQGNSA. With 4 bases removed from V and 4 bases from J, the gap between germline ends came to 13 bases. The CDR3 is made up of 14 amino acids. The CDR3 is CASSSRVLSTEAFF. CDR3 nucleotides: TGTGCCAGCAGCTCCAGGGTCTTGAGCACTGAAGCTTTCTTT.

V is TRBV25-1 and J is TRBJ1-2; D may be TRBD1 (5 bases). Between the trimmed V and J ends, which lost 1 base and 10 bases, there was a span of 13 bases. Germline assignment: CDR1 MGHDK and CDR2 SYGVNS. The CDR3 runs 13 residues. The CDR3 nucleotides read TGTGCCAGCAGTGAATCACAGGAAAATGACTACACCTTC. The encoded protein is CASSESQENDYTF.

The rearrangement links TRBV29-1 to TRBJ1-2, with a tentative D call TRBD1 (5 bases). Germline CDR1 and CDR2: SQVTM and ANQGSEA. The CDR3 contains 12 residues. V was pared by 5 bases and J by 1 base, with 8 bases between. As DNA, the CDR3 is TGCAGCGTTCCAGGGTTTAACTATGGCTACACCTTC. The encoded protein is CSVPGFNYGYTF.

The chain carries TRBV7-2 and TRBJ1-4; TRBD1 aligns across 9 bases. The CDR3 has 15 amino acids. J gave up 8 bases and V 5 bases, and 9 bases lay outside the gene matches. Germline lookup yields CDR1 SGHTA and CDR2 FQGNSA. CDR3 DNA sequence: TGTGCCAGCAGCCTAATGGACAGGGGATACGAAAAACTGTTTTTT. Protein: CASSLMDRGYEKLFF.

The V call is TRBV28, the J call TRBJ1-2; D may be TRBD1 (5 bases). V lost 7 bases to trimming and J lost 1 base, with 16 bases between them. From germline, CDR1 is MDHEN and CDR2 SYDVKM. The CDR3 runs 15 residues. The CDR3, as DNA: TGTGCCAGCAAATTTAACGCAGGGTATAACTATGGCTACACCTTC. It encodes CASKFNAGYNYGYTF.